This TCR beta chain originates from a study of blood T cell repertoires in COVID-19. In the original analysis: The assay estimated nucleated cells by amplifying reference gene primers. Only in-frame clones appear in the TCRdb table, and some are missing; sequencing was by immunoSEQ multiplex PCR. From that table come the V and J calls and clone size; the DNA was used to work out D and trimming. The profile shows roughly 450,000 clones, less than 95% of them singletons. The count of this clone is one. Input material: PBMCs or T cells enriched from blood (not recorded which). The source is a man aged 18 to 29 who had recovered from COVID-19.

The CDR3 DNA is TGTGCCAGCAGTAATGGCTTGGCAGAGACCCAGTACTTC. The encoded protein is CASSNGLAETQYF. V gene TRBV6-5 combines with J gene TRBJ2-5, with D unclear. This CDR3 spans 13 amino acids. The germline gives CDR1 MNHEY, CDR2 SVGAGI. V lost 5 bases to trimming and J lost 4 bases, with 11 bases between them.